Detailed here is one TCR beta chain. The sample originates from a study of blood T cell repertoires in COVID-19. Only in-frame clones appear in the TCRdb table, and some are missing; sequencing was by immunoSEQ multiplex PCR. The profile shows 200,000 to 250,000 clones, approximately 80% of them singletons. Germline V gives CDR1 LNHDA, CDR2 SQIVND (reference sequence). Trimming stripped 0 bases from V and 6 bases from J, with 11 bases between. This CDR3 region has 14 residues. Sequenced: peripheral blood. The clonotype was recovered from a man aged 25 to 45 with active or convalescent COVID-19. The genes are TRBV19 and TRBJ1-2; a possible D gene is TRBD1 (6 bases). The CDR3 coding sequence is TGTGCCAGTAGTATAGATCTTGGGGGCAATGGCTACACCTTC. Its translation: CASSIDLGGNGYTF.